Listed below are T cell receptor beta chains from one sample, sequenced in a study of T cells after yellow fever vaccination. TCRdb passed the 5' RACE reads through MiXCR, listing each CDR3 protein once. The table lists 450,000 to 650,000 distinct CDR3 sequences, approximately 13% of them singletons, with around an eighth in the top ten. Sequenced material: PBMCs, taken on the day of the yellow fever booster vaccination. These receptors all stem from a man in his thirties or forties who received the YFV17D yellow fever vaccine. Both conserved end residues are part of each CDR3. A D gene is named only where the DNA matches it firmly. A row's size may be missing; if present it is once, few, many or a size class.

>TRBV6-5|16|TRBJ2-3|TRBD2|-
TGTGCCAGCAGTTACTCAGCTAGCGGATTCACAGATACGCAGTATTTT
CASSYSASGFTDTQYF
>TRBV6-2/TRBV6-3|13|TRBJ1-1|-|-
TGTGCCAGCAGTTACCCCGGGAACACTGAAGCTTTCTTT
CASSYPGNTEAFF
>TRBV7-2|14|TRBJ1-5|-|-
TGTGCCAGCAGTCAACAATTAGGCAATCAGCCCCAGCATTTT
CASSQQLGNQPQHF
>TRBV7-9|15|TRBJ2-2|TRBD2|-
TGTGCCAGCGCAACACTAGCGGGAAACACCGGGGAGCTGTTTTTT
CASATLAGNTGELFF
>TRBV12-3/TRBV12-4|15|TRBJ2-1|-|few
TGTGCCAGCAGTCCCGAAGGGTTCCTCTACAATGAGCAGTTCTTC
CASSPEGFLYNEQFF
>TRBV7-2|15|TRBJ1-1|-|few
TGTGCCAGCAGCTTATATGTCGGTATGAACACTGAAGCTTTCTTT
CASSLYVGMNTEAFF
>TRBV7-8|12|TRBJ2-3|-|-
TGTGCCAGCGAGATCTACACAGATACGCAGTATTTT
CASEIYTDTQYF
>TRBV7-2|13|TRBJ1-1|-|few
TGTGCCAGCAGCTTGGATACCGGCCCTGAAGCTTTCTTT
CASSLDTGPEAFF
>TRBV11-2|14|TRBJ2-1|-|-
TGTGCCAGCAGCCCACAAGCGGGCTACAATGAGCAGTTCTTC
CASSPQAGYNEQFF
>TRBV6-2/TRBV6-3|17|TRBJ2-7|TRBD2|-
TGTGCCAGCAGGACGTATCGGGAGGGGACTAGCTCCTACGAGCAGTACTTC
CASRTYREGTSSYEQYF
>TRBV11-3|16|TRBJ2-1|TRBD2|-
TGTGCCAGCAGCTTAGGCGGGGTAGCGGGTGACAATGAGCAGTTCTTC
CASSLGGVAGDNEQFF
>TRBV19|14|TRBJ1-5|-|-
TGTGCCAGTAGTATTAAGGGGATCGGTCAGCCCCAGCATTTT
CASSIKGIGQPQHF
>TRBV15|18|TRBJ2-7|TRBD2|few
TGTGCCACCAGCAGAGATAGGTCTTCCAGCGGGAGTCTGAAAGAGCAGTACTTC
CATSRDRSSSGSLKEQYF
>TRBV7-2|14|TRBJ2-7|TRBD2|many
TGTGCCAGCAGCCTGACTAGCGGGGTTGGCGAGCAGTACTTC
CASSLTSGVGEQYF
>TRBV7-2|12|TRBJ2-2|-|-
TGTGCCAGCCAGAGGCAAACCGGGGAGCTGTTTTTT
CASQRQTGELFF
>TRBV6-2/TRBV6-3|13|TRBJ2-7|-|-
TGTGCCAGCACCAACATCGCCTCCTACGAGCAGTACTTC
CASTNIASYEQYF
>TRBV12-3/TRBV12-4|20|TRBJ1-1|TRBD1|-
TGTGCCAGCAGTTTAAGGGACAGGGGCCATAACGTTAACATGAACACTGAAGCTTTCTTT
CASSLRDRGHNVNMNTEAFF
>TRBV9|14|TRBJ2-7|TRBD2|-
TGTGCCAGCAGCGCTAGCGGGAGCACATACGAGCAGTACTTC
CASSASGSTYEQYF
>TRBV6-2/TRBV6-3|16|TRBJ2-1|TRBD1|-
TGTGCCAGCAGATCAAGACAGGGGCCGTATCTCAATGAGCAGTTCTTC
CASRSRQGPYLNEQFF
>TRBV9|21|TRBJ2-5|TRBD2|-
TGTGCCAGCAGCGTAGCTGTTCCGGGACTAGCGGGAGGCTGGGGTGAAGAGACCCAGTACTTC
CASSVAVPGLAGGWGEETQYF
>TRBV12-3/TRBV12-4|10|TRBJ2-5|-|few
TGTGCCAGCAGTTTCAGTCAGGACCCCTTC
CASSFSQDPF
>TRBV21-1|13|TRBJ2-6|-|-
TGTGTGGGCCTGATATCTGGGGCCAACGTCCTGACTTTC
CVGLISGANVLTF
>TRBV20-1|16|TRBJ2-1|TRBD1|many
TGCAGTGCTAGAGTTCCCGCGGACAGGGCTCTCAATGAGCAGTTCTTC
CSARVPADRALNEQFF
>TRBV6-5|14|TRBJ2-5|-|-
TGTGCCAGCAGTTACCAGGGTGGCGGGGAGACCCAGTACTTC
CASSYQGGGETQYF
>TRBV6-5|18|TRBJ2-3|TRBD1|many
TGTGCCAGCAGTTACTCGGGGAGTATACAGGGGGTGTCAGATACGCAGTATTTT
CASSYSGSIQGVSDTQYF
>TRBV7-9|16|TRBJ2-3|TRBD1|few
TGTGCCAGCAGCATTAGATCCGGGACAGGTGCAGATACGCAGTATTTT
CASSIRSGTGADTQYF
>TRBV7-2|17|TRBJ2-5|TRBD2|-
TGTGCCAGCAGCGATGGACTAGCGGGAGGCAGGCTTGAGACCCAGTACTTC
CASSDGLAGGRLETQYF
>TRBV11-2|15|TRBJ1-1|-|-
TGTGCCAGCACCTTTTCTGCGGGCCAGAACACTGAAGCTTTCTTT
CASTFSAGQNTEAFF
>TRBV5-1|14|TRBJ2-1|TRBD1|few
TGCGCCAGCAGCGGGACAGCGGCCTCCAATGAGCAGTTCTTC
CASSGTAASNEQFF
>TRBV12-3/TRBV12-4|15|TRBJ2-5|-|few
TGTGCCAGCAGTACCGGGAGCGCAAATAGGGGGACCCAGTACTTC
CASSTGSANRGTQYF
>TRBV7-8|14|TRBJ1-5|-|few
TGTGCCAGCAGCTTAGCAAGGGGAGGTCAGCCCCAGCATTTT
CASSLARGGQPQHF
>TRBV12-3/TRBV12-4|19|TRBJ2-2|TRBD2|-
TGTGCCAGCAGTTTGGGGTTTTTGGGACTAGCGGACCCTACCGGGGAGCTGTTTTTT
CASSLGFLGLADPTGELFF
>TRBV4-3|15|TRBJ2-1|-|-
TGCGCCAGCAGCCAAGAGGGCCAGTTCTACAATGAGCAGTTCTTC
CASSQEGQFYNEQFF
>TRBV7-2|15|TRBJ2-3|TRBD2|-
TGTGCCAGCAGCTCACGGACTAGTAGCACAGATGCGCAGTATTTT
CASSSRTSSTDAQYF
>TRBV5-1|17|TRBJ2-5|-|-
TGCGCCAGCAGCTTGGTCAGGGACTCAAAATACCAAGAGACCCAGTACTTC
CASSLVRDSKYQETQYF
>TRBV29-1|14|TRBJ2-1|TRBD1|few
TGCAACTTCCAGGGGGCGGGAAAACACGATGAGCAGTTCTTC
CNFQGAGKHDEQFF
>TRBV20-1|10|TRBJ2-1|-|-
TGCAGTGCTAGTTTTTTGGTTACGGATTTC
CSASFLVTDF
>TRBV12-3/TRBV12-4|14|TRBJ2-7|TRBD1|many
TGTGCCAGCAGTTTCATCGACAGGGCAGGGGAGCAGTACTTC
CASSFIDRAGEQYF
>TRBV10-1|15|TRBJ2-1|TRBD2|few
TGCGCCAGCAGTGAAGATGCTAGCGGGAACAATGAGCAGTTCTTC
CASSEDASGNNEQFF